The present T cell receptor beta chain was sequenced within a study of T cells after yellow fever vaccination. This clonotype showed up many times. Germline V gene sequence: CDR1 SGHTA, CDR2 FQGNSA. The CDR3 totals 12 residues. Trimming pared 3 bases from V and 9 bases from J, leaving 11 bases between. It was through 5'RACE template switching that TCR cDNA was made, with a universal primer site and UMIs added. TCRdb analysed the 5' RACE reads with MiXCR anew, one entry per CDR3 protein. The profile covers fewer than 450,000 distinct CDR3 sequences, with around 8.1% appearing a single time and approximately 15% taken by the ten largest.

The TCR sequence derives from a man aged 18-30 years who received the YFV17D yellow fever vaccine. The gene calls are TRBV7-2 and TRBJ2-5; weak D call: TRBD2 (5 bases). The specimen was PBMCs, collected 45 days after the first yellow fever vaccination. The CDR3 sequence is CASSFGVSPQYF. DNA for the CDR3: TGTGCCAGCAGCTTCGGGGTCTCGCCCCAGTACTTC.